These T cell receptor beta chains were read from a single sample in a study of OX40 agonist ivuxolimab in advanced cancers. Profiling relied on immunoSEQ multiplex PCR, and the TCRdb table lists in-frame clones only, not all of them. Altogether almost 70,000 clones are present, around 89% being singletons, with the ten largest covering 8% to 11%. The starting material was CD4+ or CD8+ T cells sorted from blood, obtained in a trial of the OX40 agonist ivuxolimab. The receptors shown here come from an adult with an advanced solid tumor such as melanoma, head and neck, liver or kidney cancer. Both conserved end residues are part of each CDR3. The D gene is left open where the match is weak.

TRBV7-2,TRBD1,CASSFDRGKGEQYF
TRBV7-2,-,CASSFARYEQFF
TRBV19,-,CASSIEVRLAKNIQYF
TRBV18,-,CASSTDARGTGELFF
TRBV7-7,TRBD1,CAIQGAGELFF
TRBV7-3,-,CASSPSGSRYEQFF
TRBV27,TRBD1,CASRTGGVWNTEAFF
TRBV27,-,CASSFTGSTTSNQPQHF
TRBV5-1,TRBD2,CASSLLAGVGEQYF
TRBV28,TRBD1,CASSFGGQGAGMMNTEAFF
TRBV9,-,CASSVGTISYNEQFF
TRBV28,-,CASGSWNEKLFF
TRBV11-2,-,CASSLGPDRPDTQYF
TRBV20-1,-,CSAIPQHEQYF
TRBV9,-,CASSLRGDGTSYEQYF
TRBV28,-,CASRDGQGRREQYF
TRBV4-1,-,CASSRQGQGAYNEQFF
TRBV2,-,CASSEWETQYF
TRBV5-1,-,CASSTGPGSYEQYF
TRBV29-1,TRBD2,CSAELAGVRRGNEQFF
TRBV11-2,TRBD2,CASSLTGSGSGAFF
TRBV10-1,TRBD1,CASSSTGGTDTQYF
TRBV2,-,CASSINRRGSDTQYF
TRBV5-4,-,CASSSLTGGLDTEAFF
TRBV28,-,CASSTTDTQYF
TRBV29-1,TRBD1,CSVGTGQGKSPLHF
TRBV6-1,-,CASKKDDTDTQYF
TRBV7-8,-,CASSSLGWGRGYTF
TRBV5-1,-,CASSFSTDTDTQYF
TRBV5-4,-,CASSSGFNEKLFF
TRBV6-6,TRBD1,CASSRDSDTEAFF
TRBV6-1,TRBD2,CASSASGGSTDTQYF
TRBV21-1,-,CAIPHGGDEPQHF
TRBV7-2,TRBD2,CASSLGSGRAGETQYF
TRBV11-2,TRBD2,CASSLRGASGRADTQYF
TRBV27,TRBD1,CASRRTGVGNTEAFF
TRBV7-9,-,CASSPDSRPYEQYF
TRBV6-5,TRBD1,CASSYDRGRGETQYF
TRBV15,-,CATSSSRATNEKLFF
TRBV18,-,CASSREAGYTF
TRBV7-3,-,CASSLSGPNTGELFF
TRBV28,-,CASSLPGATRGQYF
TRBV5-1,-,CASSLDSGGAGYTF